Sequencing of this T cell receptor beta chain was carried out in a study of shared clonotypes between healthy human individuals. The study, taken as a whole, reports: Estimated richness was generally greater in naive than memory subsets.

Per the germline V gene, CDR1 is SGHDT and CDR2 is YYEEEE. This CDR3 is built from 15 residues. V lost 2 bases, J lost 1 base, and 3 bases stayed unmatched. Worth noting for this clone: Antigen: not known.

In the authors' workflow: ImmunoSEQ junction-only sequences lacked quality scores, so their filtering differed. Repertoires were generated with immunoSEQ multiplex PCR, while TCRdb's copy carries only in-frame clones and drops some. V and J calls and clone size are copied from that table; D and trimming were computed from the DNA. The table includes some 1,900,000 clones, less than 95% detected once. Selected positively for CCR7 and CD45RO-negative, naive CD8 cells excluded terminally differentiated effector memory CD45RA+ cells. The TCR originated in a man between 18 and 29 years old in good health. Sequenced sample: naive CD8+ T cells sorted from blood. This rearrangement joins TRBV5-6 to TRBJ2-7; 10 nucleotides match TRBD2. CDR3 in amino acids: CASSFALAGSYEQYF. Written as DNA, the CDR3 is TGTGCCAGCAGCTTTGCACTAGCGGGATCCTACGAGCAGTACTTC.